The 22 T cell receptor beta chains in this list originate from one sample, sequenced in a study of cytomegalovirus exposure and HLA in healthy donors. The study ran its PCR with 60 Vbeta and 13 Jbeta primers. The assay was immunoSEQ multiplex PCR, and TCRdb's table has in-frame clones only and misses some. The profile shows around 94,000 clones, approximately 77% of them singletons. Sequenced: PBMCs. These receptors all stem from a male donor in good health and CMV-seropositive.

This chain links TRBV19 with TRBJ1-1; a weak D match, TRBD1 (5 bases). From germline, CDR1 is LNHDA and CDR2 SQIVND (reference sequence). V lost 3 bases and J 7 bases, leaving 6 bases between the germline ends. The CDR3 covers 11 residues. CDR3 sequence (DNA): TGTGCCAGTAGTATGGGGGGTGAAGCTTTCTTT. This encodes CASSMGGEAFF.

The chain recombines TRBV27 with TRBJ1-2; D is perhaps TRBD1 (6 bases). V gave up 4 bases and J gave up 4 bases, with 19 bases separating them. The CDR3 spans 16 residues. Germline-derived CDR1 and CDR2 are MNHEY and SMNVEV (reference sequence). The CDR3: CASSSYRDLTFYGYTF. CDR3 DNA sequence: TGTGCCAGCAGTTCCTACAGGGATCTGACTTTCTATGGCTACACCTTC.

The genes are TRBV19 and TRBJ2-5; TRBD1 matches 8 bases. Trimming removed 5 bases from V and 3 bases from J; junction bases left unmatched: 5. CDR1 is LNHDA and CDR2 is SQIVND in the germline V gene (reference sequence). This CDR3 spans 14 amino acids. The CDR3 DNA sequence: TGTGCCAGTAGTGCCTGGACAGGGAAAGAGACCCAGTACTTC. Amino acid sequence: CASSAWTGKETQYF. Filled out from reference TRBV19 and TRBJ2-5, the complete variable domain reads DGGITQSPKYLFRKEGQNVTLSCEQNLNHDAMYWYRQDPGQGLRLIYYSQIVNDFQKGDIAEGYSVSREKKESFPLTVTSAQKNPTAFYLCASSAWTGKETQYFGPGTRLLVL.

V is TRBV27 and J is TRBJ1-5; 8 bases are a match to TRBD1. Germline V gene sequence: CDR1 MNHEY, CDR2 SMNVEV (reference sequence). The CDR3 totals 15 residues. The junction had 10 bases not matched to a gene; V was cut back by 2 bases and J by 10 bases. CDR3 DNA: TGTGCCAGCAGTTTAGCAGGGGGCGGGGTACGCCCCCAGCATTTT. Translated: CASSLAGGGVRPQHF.

The chain employs TRBV10-3 and TRBJ2-3, with D maybe TRBD2 (6 bases). Germline values: CDR1 ENHRY, CDR2 SYGVKD. V was shortened by 8 bases and J by 5 bases, with 11 bases between the two germline ends. The CDR3 length is 12 residues. In DNA, the CDR3 is TGTGCCATCGCCCGGGGAGGAGATACGCAGTATTTT. Translated: CAIARGGDTQYF.

This clone was seen a single time. The J gene is TRBJ1-1, the V gene TRBV5-4; weak D call: TRBD1 (6 bases). CDR1 is SGHNT and CDR2 is YYREEE in the germline V gene (reference sequence). The V gene lost 4 bases and the J gene lost 5 bases, with 21 bases spanning the gap. The CDR3 length is 16 residues. The CDR3 nucleotides read TGTGCCAGCAGCCCCAGGGGAGGCGGGGGGAAGACTGAAGCTTTCTTT. Its translation is CASSPRGGGGKTEAFF.

The chain carries TRBV7-2 and TRBJ2-7; 9 bases align to TRBD1. Unmatched junction bases numbered 5, after V lost 1 base and J lost 7 bases. The CDR3 has 14 amino acids. The germline CDR1 and CDR2 sequences are SGHTA and FQGNSA. The CDR3 loop reads CASSLVQGAWEQYF. The CDR3 DNA reads as TGTGCCAGCAGCTTAGTACAGGGGGCGTGGGAGCAGTACTTC.

This chain joins TRBV7-6 and TRBJ2-1, with 9 positions matching TRBD2. Per the germline V gene, CDR1 is SGHVS and CDR2 is FNYEAQ. The V gene end was trimmed by 4 bases and the J gene end by 4 bases; junction bases not matched to a gene: 8. This CDR3 comprises 16 residues. In DNA, the CDR3 is TGTGCCAGCAGCTCGCGCGGCGCGGGAGGGTACAATGAGCAGTTCTTC. Amino acid sequence: CASSSRGAGGYNEQFF. Looking up the rest from reference TRBV7-6 and TRBJ2-1 gives the full variable domain: GAGVSQSPRYKVTKRGQDVALRCDPISGHVSLYWYRQALGQGPEFLTYFNYEAQQDKSGLPNDRFSAERPEGSISTLTIQRTEQRDSAMYRCASSSRGAGGYNEQFFGPGTRLTVL.

The chain joins TRBV2 to TRBJ2-5; D is unresolved. This CDR3 contains 12 residues. V lost 8 bases and J 1 base, leaving 8 bases between the germline ends. From germline, CDR1 is SNHLY and CDR2 FYNNEI. The CDR3 reads CASGFIQETQYF. In nucleotides, the CDR3 is TGTGCCAGCGGCTTCATCCAAGAGACCCAGTACTTC.

This chain connects TRBV7-8 to TRBJ2-3; D might be TRBD1 (6 bases). CDR3 length: 15 residues. In germline, CDR1 is SGHVS, CDR2 FQNEAQ. V was pared by 5 bases and J by 1 base, with 13 bases between. Written as DNA, the CDR3 is TGTGCCAGCAGCCGGGACAACAGAGGCACAGATACGCAGTATTTT. Translating gives CASSRDNRGTDTQYF.

The chain has TRBV29-1 and TRBJ1-1; 8 nucleotides agree with TRBD1. V shed 3 bases and J 5 bases; nucleotides not matched to a gene: 8. Germline V gene data show CDR1 as SQVTM and CDR2 as ANQGSEA. There are 14 residues in the CDR3. CDR3 nucleotide sequence: TGCAGCGTTGATGGACAGGGCGGACGGACTGAAGCTTTCTTT. Its protein is CSVDGQGGRTEAFF.

The chain joins TRBV18 to TRBJ1-6; TRBD1 aligns across 7 bases. CDR1 and CDR2 from the germline V gene are KGHSH and LQKENI. J gave up 5 bases and V 5 bases, and 6 bases lay outside the gene matches. The length of the CDR3 is 15 residues. For the CDR3, the DNA is TGTGCCAGCTCAGCCGGACAGGCCAATAATTCACCCCTCCACTTT. Translated: CASSAGQANNSPLHF.

CDR3: CASSEGLAAPLSQFF. In DNA, the CDR3 is TGCGCCAGCAGCGAGGGACTAGCGGCCCCTTTATCTCAGTTCTTC. This chain uses TRBV5-1 with TRBJ2-1, with TRBD2 matching 11 bases. Germline CDR1 and CDR2: SGHRS and YFSETQ. This CDR3 spans 15 amino acids. V was clipped by 4 bases and J by 13 bases; unmatched bases: 13.

The sample holds a few counts of this clone. J is TRBJ2-1 and V is TRBV5-1, with 8 bases lining up with TRBD1. V trimming: 0 bases; J trimming: 3 bases; junction bases outside the gene matches: 2. Germline CDR1 SGHRS, CDR2 YFSETQ. The CDR3 runs 15 residues. CDR3 in amino acids: CASSLGGQVYNEQFF. DNA for the CDR3: TGCGCCAGCAGCTTGGGGGGACAGGTCTACAATGAGCAGTTCTTC.

This clone was counted a single time. The chain is built from TRBV29-1 and TRBJ2-6; D call uncertain. The germline V gene encodes CDR1 SQVTM and CDR2 ANQGSEA. The CDR3 totals 14 residues. CDR3: CNVLSTVRANVLTF. The DNA of the CDR3 is TGCAACGTGCTAAGCACCGTCAGGGCCAACGTCCTGACTTTC. The full variable domain, with the rest looked up from reference TRBV29-1 and TRBJ2-6, is SAVISQKPSRDICQRGTSLTIQCQVDSQVTMMFWYRQQPGQSLTLIATANQGSEATYESGFVIDKFPISRPNLTFSTLTVSNMSPEDSSIYLCNVLSTVRANVLTFGAGSRLTVL.

The V call is TRBV6-5, the J call TRBJ2-7; 13 bases align to TRBD2. The CDR3 extends over 14 amino acids. V lost 6 bases to trimming and J lost 4 bases; unmatched junction nucleotides: 3. Looked up from germline, CDR1 is MNHEY and CDR2 is SVGAGI. The CDR3 coding sequence is TGTGCCAGCAGACGGGGACTAGCGGGGTACGAGCAGTACTTC. Protein sequence: CASRRGLAGYEQYF.

This clone is a singleton in its sample. The CDR3 nucleotides read TGTGCCAGCAGTTCGCTAGCGGGAGTGCTCTACGAGCAGTACTTC. Translation: CASSSLAGVLYEQYF. The V and J genes are TRBV28 and TRBJ2-7; 10 bases agree with TRBD2. The CDR3 loop spans 15 amino acids. V was clipped by 4 bases and J by 3 bases; unmatched bases: 6. Germline V lookup: CDR1 MDHEN, CDR2 SYDVKM.

V and J are TRBV5-1 and TRBJ2-7, with D possibly being TRBD2 (5 bases). The CDR3 is made up of 18 amino acids. Germline CDR1 reads SGHRS; CDR2 reads YFSETQ. V lost 3 bases to trimming and J lost 0 bases, with 22 bases between them. CDR3: CASSSLAGPRTLSYEQYF. In nucleotides, the CDR3 is TGCGCCAGCAGCTCCCTCGCCGGGCCAAGGACTCTCTCCTACGAGCAGTACTTC.

This clone was counted a few times. One end of the junction does not line up with germline, which may come from a read error. This chain connects TRBV9 to TRBJ2-5; tentative D call: TRBD2 (6 bases). The J call may be faulty, since TRBJ2-7 better matches the DNA end. The CDR3 loop spans 14 amino acids. The germline CDR1 and CDR2 sequences are SGDLS and YYNGEE. In DNA form, the CDR3 reads TGTGCCAGCGGCGTAGCGGCTAGCTCCTACGAGCAGTACTTC. Translation gives CASGVAASSYEQYF.

The V gene is TRBV28, the J gene TRBJ2-3; TRBD2 agrees at 8 bases. Germline V lookup: CDR1 MDHEN, CDR2 SYDVKM. Trimming removed 6 bases from V and 4 bases from J; junction bases left unmatched: 9. The CDR3 is 15 residues long. CDR3 loop: CASSLTGLVADTQYF. The CDR3 nucleotides read TGTGCCAGCAGCCTAACGGGACTAGTCGCAGATACGCAGTATTTT.

V is TRBV6-1 and J is TRBJ2-1, with TRBD2 identical over 14 bases. The CDR3 is made up of 16 amino acids. Germline V gene lookup returns CDR1 MNHNS and CDR2 SASEGT. The trim removed 0 bases at V and 7 bases at J, leaving 2 bases unmatched. For the CDR3, the DNA is TGTGCCAGCAGTGAAGCCCGGACTAGCGGGAGGAATGAGCAGTTCTTC. Amino acids: CASSEARTSGRNEQFF.

The chain combines TRBV28 with TRBJ2-5; 7 bases agree with TRBD1. Germline CDR1 MDHEN, CDR2 SYDVKM. The CDR3 covers 14 residues. V was clipped by 6 bases and J by 2 bases; unmatched bases: 6. The CDR3 reads CASSRRQGQETQYF. The CDR3, as DNA: TGTGCCAGCAGCCGCCGACAGGGTCAAGAGACCCAGTACTTC.